This paragraph covers one TCR beta chain sequence. The antigen remains undetermined. These data belong to a study of cytomegalovirus exposure and HLA in healthy donors. Turning to the study itself: The study's early data release held some 85 million unique TCRs from HLA-typed donors.

Regarding donors, all were healthy bone marrow donors. The PCR had 60 Vbeta and 13 Jbeta primers. The protocol was immunoSEQ multiplex PCR, while the TCRdb copy is restricted to in-frame clones and leaves out a portion. The table has 65,000 to 80,000 clones, roughly 72% seen once. The J segment lost 3 bases and the V segment lost 5 bases, leaving 17 bases of the junction unmatched. The CDR3 totals 18 residues. In germline, CDR1 is GTSNPN, CDR2 SVGIG (reference sequence). The study, taken as a whole, reports: Most TCR beta V segments were productive about 87% or about 30% of the time in an earlier analysis. Common viral pathogens were later found to be apparently linked to several of the most significant clusters.

What was sequenced was PBMCs. This chain links TRBV30 with TRBJ2-3; the match to TRBD1 covers 10 bases. The origin of this receptor is a man aged 40-55 years in good health and CMV-seropositive. Here the CDR3 reads CAWAITSGQGMRTDTQYF. DNA of the CDR3: TGTGCCTGGGCAATTACCTCGGGACAGGGGATGAGGACAGATACGCAGTATTTT. Combining the CDR3 with reference TRBV30 and TRBJ2-3 gives the whole variable domain SQTIHQWPATLVQPVGSPLSLECTVEGTSNPNLYWYRQAAGRGLQLLFYSVGIGQISSEVPQNLSASRPQDRQFILSSKKLLLSDSGFYLCAWAITSGQGMRTDTQYFGPGTRLTVL.